The clone carrying this TCR beta chain has a handful of counts. Its specificity is unknown. These data are taken from a study of human T cells and chemical hapten exposure. At the level of the study: Skin of the upper inner arm, 2 cm by 2 cm, received 2% DPC for sensitization. Small discrepancies in pooled library volume mainly accounted for the varying TCR yields per sample.

The CDR3 contains 16 residues. Per germline, CDR1 MNHEY and CDR2 SVGEGT. Losses at the gene ends were 9 bases for V and 4 bases for J; bases not matched to a gene: 15. The sample's time point: pre-sensitization, week 0. The treatment is: therapeutic diphenylcyclopropenone sensitization with weekly scalp DPC. Separate cDNA molecules received unique molecular identifiers, which the library attached to them. TCRdb reprocessed the RACE reads with MiXCR, giving one entry per CDR3 protein. The sample shows 300,000 to 450,000 distinct CDR3 sequences, 5.1% of them seen only once. Study-wide results and caveats: Expanded TCRs formed significantly more large CDR3 similarity clusters than controls.

Material: whole blood, obtained in connection with sensitization to the hapten diphenylcyclopropenone (DPC). The chain employs TRBV6-2 or TRBV6-3 and TRBJ2-1; TRBD1 agrees at 7 bases. This TCR derives from a woman aged 50 to 60 with alopecia areata. Some clones in this sample may be carry-over from other donors' samples. For the CDR3, the DNA is TGTGCCAGGAAGCCCTACAACTCAGGGGGATACAATGAGCAGTTCTTC. Protein: CARKPYNSGGYNEQFF.